The 17 T cell receptor beta chains reported below all come from one sample, sequenced in a study of technical replicates of blood from a few donors. The repertoire was sequenced with immunoSEQ multiplex PCR; TCRdb's copy has only in-frame clones and lacks some. The sample has over 50,000 clones; 94% are singletons. The specimen sequenced was T cells isolated from PBMCs. All receptors come from a human donor in good health.

This CDR3 is CASSPLAGNTGELFF. The CDR3 coding sequence is TGTGCCAGCTCACCCCTAGCGGGGAACACCGGGGAGCTGTTTTTT. The J gene is TRBJ2-2, the V gene TRBV18, with TRBD2 matching 8 bases. The trim removed 3 bases at V and 1 base at J, leaving 1 base unmatched. This CDR3 contains 15 residues. Germline V gene data show CDR1 as KGHSH and CDR2 as LQKENI.

This clone was recorded once. The chain recombines TRBV5-1 with TRBJ2-3; D is perhaps TRBD1 (5 bases). The CDR3 has 15 residues. Germline V gene lookup returns CDR1 SGHRS and CDR2 YFSETQ. Trimming removed 0 bases from V and 3 bases from J, with 11 bases in between. The CDR3 region has the DNA TGCGCCAGCAGCTTGGCTCCAGGGATGACAGATACGCAGTATTTT. Its protein is CASSLAPGMTDTQYF.

Here the CDR3 reads CASSDGVYEQYF. The CDR3 DNA sequence: TGCGCCAGCAGTGACGGGGTCTACGAGCAGTACTTC. This chain links TRBV10-1 with TRBJ2-7; D perhaps matches TRBD2 (5 bases). Trimming pared 3 bases from V and 3 bases from J, leaving 6 bases between. The germline V gene has CDR1 WNHNN and CDR2 SYGVQD (reference sequence). CDR3 size: 12 residues.

The chain links TRBV28 to TRBJ2-1, with 7 bases matching TRBD2. The germline V gene has CDR1 MDHEN and CDR2 SYDVKM. The CDR3 consists of 11 residues. After removal of 8 bases from V and 12 bases from J, the junction contained 7 bases not matched to a gene. The CDR3 sequence: CASRLGGGQFF. The CDR3 DNA reads TGTGCCAGCCGACTTGGGGGGGGGCAGTTCTTC.

This clone was detected only once. V and J are TRBV7-9 and TRBJ1-1, with 7 positions matching TRBD1. Germline lookup yields CDR1 SEHNR and CDR2 FQNEAQ (reference sequence). Germline trimming cut 3 bases from V and 0 bases from J; bases unmatched to any gene: 1. This CDR3 spans 14 amino acids. The CDR3 DNA reads as TGTGCCAGCAGCTTGCAGGGGGTGAACACTGAAGCTTTCTTT. Encoded protein: CASSLQGVNTEAFF.

In DNA, the CDR3 is TGTGCCAGCTCAGCCCCGGGACTGCTACAAGAGACCCAGTACTTC. This codes for CASSAPGLLQETQYF. This rearrangement joins TRBV18 to TRBJ2-5; D may be TRBD2 (6 bases). With 5 bases removed from V and 2 bases from J, the gap between germline ends came to 15 bases. Germline assignment: CDR1 KGHSH and CDR2 LQKENI. The CDR3 contains 15 residues.

This chain joins TRBV28 and TRBJ1-5, with D possibly TRBD1 on 6 matching bases. CDR1 and CDR2 (germline): MDHEN, SYDVKM. V lost 4 bases and J lost 3, with 7 bases in between. The CDR3 totals 13 residues. The CDR3 loop reads CASSWTDNQPQHF. The CDR3 DNA reads TGTGCCAGCAGTTGGACAGACAATCAGCCCCAGCATTTT.

This clone was detected once. V usage is TRBV5-6 and J usage is TRBJ2-5; 12 bases fit TRBD1. Unmatched junction bases numbered 8, after V lost 2 bases and J lost 6 bases. The CDR3 spans 16 residues. CDR1 and CDR2 (germline): SGHDT, YYEEEE. Written as DNA, the CDR3 is TGTGCCAGCAGCTTCGGGACAGGGGGCTTTGCGAAGACCCAGTACTTC. Translation: CASSFGTGGFAKTQYF.

In its sample, this clone was seen once. J is TRBJ2-7 and V is TRBV12-5, with D possibly matching TRBD2 (7 bases). This CDR3 comprises 15 residues. Trimming removed 6 bases at V and 1 base at J, with 16 bases between. Germline CDR1 LGHNT, CDR2 FRNRAP. The CDR3 is CASGPLGGASYEQYF. The CDR3 bases are TGTGCTAGTGGACCCTTAGGGGGGGCGTCCTACGAGCAGTACTTC.

V gene TRBV6-5 combines with J gene TRBJ2-7; weak D call: TRBD1 (5 bases). This CDR3 spans 13 amino acids. The germline V gene has CDR1 MNHEY and CDR2 SVGAGI. V was clipped by 0 bases and J by 6 bases, with 9 bases between them. The CDR3, as DNA: TGTGCCAGCAGTTACTCCCAGGGTCTCGAGCAGTACTTC. It encodes CASSYSQGLEQYF.

In DNA form, the CDR3 reads TGTGCCAGCTCACCAGTTCGACAGGGGGCGAATCAGCCCCAGCATTTT. Translating it yields CASSPVRQGANQPQHF. The chain links TRBV18 to TRBJ1-5, with 10 bases fitting TRBD1. The CDR3 length is 16 residues. The germline gives CDR1 KGHSH, CDR2 LQKENI. The V gene end was trimmed by 2 bases and the J gene end by 4 bases; junction bases not matched to a gene: 5.

This rearrangement joins TRBV7-9 to TRBJ1-4; 9 bases align to TRBD1. CDR3 length equals 14 residues. V trimming: 5 bases; J trimming: 5 bases; junction bases outside the gene matches: 3. Germline CDR1 and CDR2: SEHNR and FQNEAQ (reference sequence). The CDR3 DNA reads TGTGCCAGCAGCGCCGGGACAGGGAATGAAAAACTGTTTTTT. It encodes CASSAGTGNEKLFF.

This chain joins TRBV5-4 and TRBJ2-1; 8 bases fit TRBD2. Trimming removed 2 bases from V and 7 bases from J; junction bases left unmatched: 5. Germline CDR1 and CDR2: SGHNT and YYREEE (reference sequence). The CDR3 length is 14 residues. CDR3 nucleotide sequence: TGTGCCAGCAGCTTTCCGGGACTAGAGAATGAGCAGTTCTTC. Encoded protein: CASSFPGLENEQFF.

The count of this clone is one. This chain links TRBV6-5 with TRBJ2-7, with 8 positions matching TRBD1. Germline V gene lookup returns CDR1 MNHEY and CDR2 SVGAGI. This CDR3 region has 15 residues. Trimming removed 6 bases from V and 3 bases from J; junction bases left unmatched: 10. The CDR3 coding sequence is TGTGCCAGCAGCGACAGGGGTCGTCCTATCTACGAGCAGTACTTC. Translation: CASSDRGRPIYEQYF.

The chain is built from TRBV6-5 and TRBJ2-3; no clear D gene. The CDR3 runs to 16 residues. Trimming removed 0 bases at V and 3 bases at J, with 13 bases between. Germline assignment: CDR1 MNHEY and CDR2 SVGAGI. Here the CDR3 reads CASSYSIASLTDTQYF. The CDR3 nucleotides are TGTGCCAGCAGTTACTCGATTGCCTCACTGACAGATACGCAGTATTTT.

The chain links TRBV7-9 to TRBJ1-5; TRBD1 might be the D (6 bases). Germline CDR1 and CDR2: SEHNR and FQNEAQ (reference sequence). The CDR3 runs to 15 residues. The V gene lost 5 bases and the J gene lost 5 bases, with 16 bases spanning the gap. CDR3 sequence (DNA): TGTGCCAGCAGCCTTACGGGAGGGGGGGATCAGCCCCAGCATTTT. It is translated as CASSLTGGGDQPQHF.

The chain combines TRBV6-5 with TRBJ1-2; D perhaps matches TRBD1 (6 bases). V shed 2 bases and J shed 6 bases, with 19 bases lying between them. The CDR3 has 16 amino acids. Germline CDR1 reads MNHEY; CDR2 reads SVGAGI. The CDR3, as DNA: TGTGCCAGCAGTTACACCTCTCCACAATACAGGGATGGCTACACCTTC. This encodes CASSYTSPQYRDGYTF.